This is a list of T cell receptor beta chains from one sample in a study of beta chain features in type 1 diabetes. The method was immunoSEQ multiplex PCR; TCRdb's version includes in-frame clones alone and lacks a portion of them. The table has 860,000 or so clones, 17% seen once. Sample: naive CD4+ T cells from blood. These receptors came from a woman aged 18-29 years in good health. The CDR3 runs from the conserved cysteine through the conserved F or W. D genes are given only for firm matches. The size of a clone is reported for some rows only, either as once, few or many, or as a class for expanded clones.

clone size: few; J gene: TRBJ2-1; V gene: TRBV10-2; D gene: TRBD2; CDR3 protein: CASSGQGLGNNEQFF; CDR3 DNA: TGCGCCAGCAGTGGTCAGGGACTAGGTAACAATGAGCAGTTCTTC
clone size: NA; J gene: TRBJ2-7; V gene: TRBV19; D gene: TRBD2; CDR3 protein: CARPPRTSGGTYEQYF; CDR3 DNA: TGTGCCAGACCGCCTAGGACTAGCGGAGGCACCTACGAGCAGTACTTC
clone size: NA; J gene: TRBJ1-2; V gene: TRBV5-4; D gene: NA; CDR3 protein: CASSLGIAGEYYGYTF; CDR3 DNA: TGTGCCAGCAGCTTGGGTATTGCAGGGGAATACTATGGCTACACCTTC
clone size: few; J gene: TRBJ2-5; V gene: TRBV9; D gene: NA; CDR3 protein: CASSPVGLQETQYF; CDR3 DNA: TGTGCCAGCAGCCCTGTTGGCCTACAAGAGACCCAGTACTTC
clone size: NA; J gene: TRBJ1-3; V gene: TRBV7-2; D gene: NA; CDR3 protein: CASSPRQFGNTIYF; CDR3 DNA: TGTGCCAGCAGCCCAAGACAGTTTGGAAACACCATATATTTT
clone size: few; J gene: TRBJ2-5; V gene: TRBV6-6; D gene: NA; CDR3 protein: CASSYGPGTETQYF; CDR3 DNA: TGTGCCAGCAGTTACGGGCCAGGGACTGAGACCCAGTACTTC
clone size: NA; J gene: TRBJ2-1; V gene: TRBV11-3; D gene: TRBD1; CDR3 protein: CASSLGQGQGFYNEQFF; CDR3 DNA: TGTGCCAGCAGCTTAGGACAAGGACAGGGATTCTACAATGAGCAGTTCTTC
clone size: few; J gene: TRBJ2-1; V gene: TRBV19; D gene: TRBD2; CDR3 protein: CASSTSGRLGGSSYNEQFF; CDR3 DNA: TGTGCCAGTAGTACAAGCGGGAGATTGGGAGGGAGCTCCTACAATGAGCAGTTCTTC
clone size: NA; J gene: TRBJ1-2; V gene: TRBV4-3; D gene: NA; CDR3 protein: CASRDLSSLGGYTF; CDR3 DNA: TGCGCCAGCAGGGACTTAAGTAGCTTAGGTGGCTACACCTTC
clone size: once; J gene: TRBJ2-3; V gene: TRBV5-1; D gene: NA; CDR3 protein: CASTPQGLDTDTQYF; CDR3 DNA: TGCGCCAGCACACCCCAGGGACTCGACACAGATACGCAGTATTTT
clone size: few; J gene: TRBJ2-5; V gene: TRBV7-8; D gene: NA; CDR3 protein: CASRRPETQYF; CDR3 DNA: TGTGCCAGCAGGCGACCGGAGACCCAGTACTTC
clone size: few; J gene: TRBJ2-1; V gene: TRBV7-2; D gene: TRBD2; CDR3 protein: CASSLISGSINEQFF; CDR3 DNA: TGTGCCAGCAGCTTAATTAGCGGGAGCATAAATGAGCAGTTCTTC
clone size: few; J gene: TRBJ2-2; V gene: TRBV11-1; D gene: NA; CDR3 protein: CASSRGVANTGELFF; CDR3 DNA: TGTGCCAGCAGTCGCGGGGTAGCGAACACCGGGGAGCTGTTTTTT
clone size: NA; J gene: TRBJ1-2; V gene: TRBV18; D gene: TRBD1; CDR3 protein: CASSPPRDRANYGYTF; CDR3 DNA: TGTGCCAGCTCACCACCGCGCGACAGGGCTAACTATGGCTACACCTTC
clone size: NA; J gene: TRBJ2-2; V gene: TRBV20-1; D gene: NA; CDR3 protein: CSATNTGELFF; CDR3 DNA: TGCAGTGCTACTAACACCGGGGAGCTGTTTTTT
clone size: NA; J gene: TRBJ1-5; V gene: TRBV19; D gene: NA; CDR3 protein: CASTSRTGYQPQHF; CDR3 DNA: TGTGCCAGTACTTCTCGTACAGGGTATCAGCCCCAGCATTTT
clone size: few; J gene: TRBJ2-7; V gene: TRBV2; D gene: TRBD2; CDR3 protein: CASSRLAGPYEQYF; CDR3 DNA: TGTGCCAGCAGTCGACTAGCGGGACCCTACGAGCAGTACTTC
clone size: few; J gene: TRBJ1-2; V gene: TRBV5-6; D gene: NA; CDR3 protein: CASGLRQRGYTF; CDR3 DNA: TGTGCCAGCGGTTTACGGCAGCGAGGCTACACCTTC
clone size: NA; J gene: TRBJ2-2; V gene: TRBV28; D gene: NA; CDR3 protein: CASSLYQGPGELFF; CDR3 DNA: TGTGCCAGCAGTTTATACCAAGGACCCGGGGAGCTGTTTTTT
clone size: few; J gene: TRBJ2-1; V gene: TRBV7-3; D gene: TRBD2; CDR3 protein: CASSSGLAAYNEQFF; CDR3 DNA: TGTGCCAGCAGCTCCGGACTAGCGGCATACAATGAGCAGTTCTTC
clone size: few; J gene: TRBJ2-2; V gene: TRBV7-6; D gene: NA; CDR3 protein: CASSPPPRELPNTGELFF; CDR3 DNA: TGTGCCAGCAGCCCCCCACCAAGGGAGCTTCCGAACACCGGGGAGCTGTTTTTT
clone size: NA; J gene: TRBJ2-2; V gene: TRBV7-3; D gene: TRBD2; CDR3 protein: CASSLKASGRGTGELFF; CDR3 DNA: TGTGCCAGCAGCCTAAAGGCTAGCGGGAGGGGCACCGGGGAGCTGTTTTTT
clone size: few; J gene: TRBJ1-2; V gene: TRBV2; D gene: NA; CDR3 protein: CASSVVNYGYTF; CDR3 DNA: TGTGCCAGCAGTGTGGTCAACTATGGCTACACCTTC
clone size: few; J gene: TRBJ2-1; V gene: TRBV5-6; D gene: NA; CDR3 protein: CASSPPGVFNEQFF; CDR3 DNA: TGTGCCAGCAGCCCCCCAGGGGTTTTTAATGAGCAGTTCTTC
clone size: few; J gene: TRBJ1-1; V gene: TRBV19; D gene: NA; CDR3 protein: CASSIDGGTEAFF; CDR3 DNA: TGTGCCAGTAGTATAGACGGGGGCACTGAAGCTTTCTTT
clone size: NA; J gene: TRBJ2-1; V gene: TRBV29-1; D gene: TRBD1; CDR3 protein: CSAEAGGNNEQFF; CDR3 DNA: TGCAGCGCTGAGGCAGGGGGAAACAATGAGCAGTTCTTC
clone size: few; J gene: TRBJ2-5; V gene: TRBV10-2; D gene: NA; CDR3 protein: CASSEVTGETQYF; CDR3 DNA: TGCGCCAGCAGTGAGGTGACAGGAGAGACCCAGTACTTC
clone size: few; J gene: TRBJ1-1; V gene: TRBV4-2; D gene: TRBD1; CDR3 protein: CASSQVRQGTIVAEAFF; CDR3 DNA: TGTGCCAGCAGCCAAGTCCGACAGGGAACGATTGTAGCTGAAGCTTTCTTT
clone size: NA; J gene: TRBJ2-7; V gene: TRBV6-5; D gene: NA; CDR3 protein: CASMGTDSYEQYF; CDR3 DNA: TGTGCCAGCATGGGGACGGACTCCTACGAGCAGTACTTC
clone size: NA; J gene: TRBJ2-1; V gene: TRBV7-2; D gene: NA; CDR3 protein: CASSFLARYNEQFF; CDR3 DNA: TGTGCCAGCAGCTTTCTAGCTCGGTACAATGAGCAGTTCTTC
clone size: few; J gene: TRBJ2-1; V gene: TRBV23-1; D gene: TRBD2; CDR3 protein: CASSQSSGRSSYNEQFF; CDR3 DNA: TGCGCCAGCAGTCAATCGAGCGGGAGGAGCTCCTACAATGAGCAGTTCTTC
clone size: NA; J gene: TRBJ2-2; V gene: TRBV29-1; D gene: NA; CDR3 protein: CSAQIAKGNTGELFF; CDR3 DNA: TGCAGCGCCCAAATAGCTAAGGGGAACACCGGGGAGCTGTTTTTT